Included here is one TCR beta chain sequence, with context. V was clipped by 5 bases and J by 3 bases, with 20 bases between them. From germline, CDR1 is LNHDA and CDR2 SQIVND (reference sequence). This CDR3 has 17 amino acids. These data originate in a study of blood T cell repertoires in COVID-19. In the study overall: Samples of COVID-19 (acute and convalescent) were obtained from the United States, Italy and Spain.

Authors' processing steps: Estimates of nucleated cell counts were drawn from the amplification of reference gene primers. Clones were sequenced by immunoSEQ multiplex PCR, and TCRdb holds only the in-frame ones, with some missing. V, J and clone size are taken as reported in that table, and D and trimming were inferred from the DNA itself. The sample includes 80,000 to 95,000 clones, about 85% of them seen just once. V and J are TRBV19 and TRBJ1-5; weak D call: TRBD1 (5 bases). Specimen: peripheral blood. The clonotype comes from a man aged 80 or over with active or convalescent COVID-19. CDR3 nucleotides: TGTGCCAGTAGTCCACTAAGCTCAGCGGGGCACAATCAGCCCCAGCATTTT. Protein: CASSPLSSAGHNQPQHF. The full variable domain, in which reference TRBV19 and TRBJ1-5 provide the parts outside the CDR3, is DGGITQSPKYLFRKEGQNVTLSCEQNLNHDAMYWYRQDPGQGLRLIYYSQIVNDFQKGDIAEGYSVSREKKESFPLTVTSAQKNPTAFYLCASSPLSSAGHNQPQHFGDGTRLSIL.